The text below deals with one T cell receptor beta chain. What this receptor recognizes is not known. Qualities for individual bases were not recorded, and no much larger clone is one base off. This sample was included in a study of identical twins (dated by TCRdb to about 2016). About the full investigation: TCR alpha and beta repertoires from monozygotic twins, unrelated adults of various ages and cord blood were deep-sequenced to test whether fetal clonotypes persist. To rule out contamination, the twin experiments were replicated at different times with different library preparation protocols.

Counted from cysteine to phenylalanine, this CDR3 has 14 amino acids. Solely the CDR3 DNA is kept, with 42 bases framed from the first base. Relative to germline, V is 4 bases shorter and J is 4 bases shorter, with 13 bases between their ends. Via the germline V gene, CDR1 is KGHSY and CDR2 FQNENV. Every donor was a healthy Caucasian. The method was 5' RACE. The sequencer was an Illumina HiSeq 2000. A universal primer binding site was added through template switching, and the final cDNA carried a unique molecular identifier so that TCR cDNA molecules could be counted accurately. Specific primers in the conserved constant-segment region were used to synthesize first-strand cDNA for TCR alpha and beta chains. To control for contamination, every cDNA library carried two barcodes: a SMART-Mk sample barcode plus Illumina barcodes. Two successive PCR steps introduced TruSeq adapter sequences along with Illumina sample barcodes. TCR alpha and beta cDNA libraries were sequenced on the Illumina HiSeq platform with custom primers. The authors processed their data as follows. MiGEC processed the raw reads to extract unique molecular identifiers, while MiXCR was used to determine the CDR3 positions. Recombination models were inferred per individual with the repgenHMM and IGoR tools using an EM algorithm. The analysis of shared clonotypes was done with the tcR package in R, with sharing normalized by the product of cloneset sizes. To study raw recombination free of thymic and clonal selection effects, out-of-frame nonproductive sequences were analyzed. TCRdb ran its own pipeline on the public reads, namely fastp trimming at Q25 and MiXCR clone calling, and kept in-frame beta chains. Every CDR3 protein is listed once, alongside the most common genes and DNA of its rows. These V and J calls rely on TCRdb rather than the paper's analysis. This sample lists 1.5 million to 2 million distinct CDR3 sequences; around 33% were detected once. The ten largest make up over 0.25% of the sample.

What the authors observed across the whole study: Fewer insertions were carried by abundant cord blood beta clonotypes, a similar but weaker trend appeared in young adult naive repertoires, and no such trend appeared in memory repertoires. Compared with coincidental sharing between unrelated individuals, out-of-frame TCR alpha sequences shared between twins had an excess of sequences with low generation probability. Conclusions relied on cross-sectional statistical analysis, since the same donors could not be followed over many years. Zero-insertion analyses could be partly confounded by invariant T cells such as MAIT and iNKT, although diverse VJ usage argued against such confounding for most clonotypes. A weaker excess of twin sharing was found in beta out-of-frame sequences because the signal-to-noise ratio was lowered by fewer shared sequences. Recombination models systematically underestimated out-of-frame TCR alpha sharing in monozygotic twins but agreed with sharing between unrelated individuals.

The TCR comes from a newborn girl in good health. The source material was cord blood. In this chain, TRBV16 is recombined with TRBJ1-1, with the identity of the D gene unclear. The bases read TGTGCCAGCAGCCCCCCCCCGGGGTTCACTGAAGCTTTCTTT. This translates into CASSPPPGFTEAFF.